What follows are 21 T cell receptor beta chains derived from one specimen sequenced in a study of blood T cell repertoires in COVID-19. Assay used: immunoSEQ multiplex PCR; TCRdb lists only in-frame clones, some missing. The table includes about 59,000 clones, 60% to 80% detected once. The specimen sequenced was peripheral blood. The receptors originated from a man in his 60s with acute or convalescent COVID-19.

In its sample, this clone was seen once. CDR3: CASSLNRGRGNTGELFF. The CDR3 DNA reads TGTGCCAGCAGCCTCAACAGGGGCAGGGGAAACACCGGGGAGCTGTTTTTT. V usage is TRBV6-4 and J usage is TRBJ2-2; 7 bases agree with TRBD1. Germline V gene sequence: CDR1 MRHNA, CDR2 SNTAGT. The V segment lost 6 bases and the J segment 2 bases; nucleotides outside the gene matches: 12. The CDR3 sequence is 17 residues long.

This clone was counted a few times. The V and J genes are TRBV7-3 and TRBJ1-1, with 9 positions matching TRBD1. With V trimmed by 3 bases and J by 7 bases, 9 bases remained unmatched. Germline CDR1 is SGHTA and CDR2 is FQGTGA. This CDR3 comprises 15 residues. CDR3 protein: CASSLLGQGRSEAFF. The CDR3 DNA follows: TGTGCCAGCAGCTTGCTGGGACAGGGACGAAGTGAAGCTTTCTTT.

The V gene is TRBV5-1, the J gene TRBJ2-2; TRBD1 might be the D (6 bases). CDR3 length: 15 residues. V was cut by 3 bases and J by 2 bases, with 11 bases left in between. Germline V CDR1 and CDR2: SGHRS, YFSETQ. The CDR3 reads CASSSRGPNTGELFF. The CDR3 nucleotides are TGCGCCAGCAGCTCCAGGGGACCCAACACCGGGGAGCTGTTTTTT. Variable domain in full (rest from reference TRBV5-1 and TRBJ2-2): KAGVTQTPRYLIKTRGQQVTLSCSPISGHRSVSWYQQTPGQGLQFLFEYFSETQRNKGNFPGRFSGRQFSNSRSEMNVSTLELGDSALYLCASSSRGPNTGELFFGEGSRLTVL.

This clone was counted only a few times. J is TRBJ2-7 and V is TRBV5-4; D is undetermined. Germline CDR1 is SGHNT and CDR2 is YYREEE (reference sequence). The V end was cut by 4 bases, the J end by 0 bases, with 14 bases between. The CDR3 totals 15 residues. CDR3 amino acids: CASSAGRPSSYEQYF. CDR3 coding DNA: TGTGCCAGCAGCGCTGGCAGGCCCTCCTCCTACGAGCAGTACTTC.

CDR3 loop: CATSDTTDYSGNTIYF. In nucleotides, the CDR3 is TGTGCCACCAGTGACACCACAGACTACTCTGGAAACACCATATATTTT. The V and J genes are TRBV24-1 and TRBJ1-3, with D unresolved. CDR1 is KGHDR and CDR2 is SFDVKD in the germline V gene. The CDR3 runs to 16 residues. Trimming stripped 4 bases from V and 0 bases from J, with 12 bases between.

This chain links TRBV6-1 with TRBJ1-1; D not resolved. CDR3 size: 12 residues. Germline values: CDR1 MNHNS, CDR2 SASEGT. Trimming took off 1 base at V and 6 bases at J, with 6 bases between the two ends. The CDR3 region is CASSEVGAEAFF. In DNA form, the CDR3 reads TGTGCCAGCAGTGAAGTGGGCGCTGAAGCTTTCTTT.

This chain links TRBV6-5 with TRBJ1-2; D perhaps matches TRBD1 (5 bases). Trimming left V 7 bases short and J 5 bases short, with 14 bases between. The CDR3 loop spans 13 amino acids. Germline V gene lookup returns CDR1 MNHEY and CDR2 SVGAGI. The CDR3 nucleotides read TGTGCCAGCACTCCAGAGGGGAGGTATGGCTACACCTTC. Translation: CASTPEGRYGYTF.

The chain links TRBV7-2 to TRBJ2-7; D possibly corresponds to TRBD1 (8 bases). Trimming cost V 4 bases and J 1 base, with 14 bases left between them. Germline lookup yields CDR1 SGHTA and CDR2 FQGNSA. The CDR3 loop spans 15 amino acids. The CDR3: CASSSTGGLSYEQYF. The CDR3 DNA reads as TGTGCCAGCAGCTCCACAGGGGGACTATCCTACGAGCAGTACTTC.

This chain links TRBV7-8 with TRBJ2-3; 11 bases line up with TRBD2. Germline lookup yields CDR1 SGHVS and CDR2 FQNEAQ. The CDR3 covers 16 residues. V trimming: 0 bases; J trimming: 6 bases; junction bases outside the gene matches: 5. This CDR3 is CASSLATSGGRDTQYF. CDR3 DNA sequence: TGTGCCAGCAGCTTAGCCACTAGCGGGGGAAGGGATACGCAGTATTTT. The full variable domain, with the rest looked up from reference TRBV7-8 and TRBJ2-3, is GAGVSQSPRYKVAKRGQDVALRCDPISGHVSLFWYQQALGQGPEFLTYFQNEAQLDKSGLPSDRFFAERPEGSVSTLKIQRTQQEDSAVYLCASSLATSGGRDTQYFGPGTRLTVL.

The V call is TRBV5-1, the J call TRBJ2-4; weak D call: TRBD2 (5 bases). Trimming shortened V by 1 base and J by 3 bases, and 8 bases separated the two germline ends. There are 14 residues in the CDR3. The V gene's germline CDR1 is SGHRS and CDR2 YFSETQ. The CDR3 here is CASSLNAGKNIQYF. DNA of the CDR3: TGCGCCAGCAGCTTGAACGCGGGCAAAAACATTCAGTACTTC.

This clone was found a few times. The chain has TRBV11-2 and TRBJ2-2; D is perhaps TRBD1 (5 bases). V lost 4 bases and J 3 bases, leaving 12 bases between the germline ends. CDR3 length equals 15 residues. Germline V gene lookup returns CDR1 SGHAT and CDR2 FQNNGV. The CDR3 sequence: CASSSQGIDTGELFF. The DNA of the CDR3 is TGTGCCAGCAGCTCCCAGGGTATCGACACCGGGGAGCTGTTTTTT.

This chain connects TRBV29-1 to TRBJ2-5, with 7 bases identical to TRBD1. The CDR3 sequence is 13 residues long. CDR1 SQVTM and CDR2 ANQGSEA come from the germline V gene. V shed 5 bases and J 3 bases; nucleotides not matched to a gene: 6. The CDR3 DNA follows: TGCAGCGTTCGGGACAGTAAAAAAGAGACCCAGTACTTC. Translation: CSVRDSKKETQYF.

The CDR3 DNA reads as TGTGCCACCAGCAGACCAGGGGACAACCAAGAGACCCAGTACTTC. Translating gives CATSRPGDNQETQYF. The V and J genes are TRBV15 and TRBJ2-5; the D gene is possibly TRBD1 (6 bases). The V and J ends lost 2 bases and 0 bases respectively, with 10 bases between them. Germline lookup yields CDR1 LNHNV and CDR2 YYDKDF (reference sequence). This CDR3 spans 15 amino acids.

The genes are TRBV5-6 and TRBJ2-1, with 7 bases identical to TRBD2. After removal of 7 bases from V and 10 bases from J, the junction contained 2 bases not matched to a gene. Germline V lookup: CDR1 SGHDT, CDR2 YYEEEE. The CDR3 loop spans 10 amino acids. The CDR3 loop is CASGRGEQFF. In DNA, the CDR3 is TGTGCCAGCGGGAGGGGCGAGCAGTTCTTC.

The chain has TRBV5-1 and TRBJ2-5; TRBD2 might be the D (5 bases). The V gene lost 0 bases and the J gene lost 3 bases, with 12 bases spanning the gap. CDR3 length equals 15 residues. Germline-derived CDR1 and CDR2 are SGHRS and YFSETQ. CDR3 DNA sequence: TGCGCCAGCAGCTTGGCCCCCGGGGTGGAAGAGACCCAGTACTTC. Encoded protein: CASSLAPGVEETQYF.

V gene TRBV25-1 combines with J gene TRBJ2-3; weak D call: TRBD2 (6 bases). The CDR3 has 14 residues. The germline V and J ends were trimmed by 8 bases and 0 bases, with 12 bases remaining between them. Germline CDR1 is MGHDK and CDR2 is SYGVNS. In nucleotides, the CDR3 is TGTGCCAGCCTAGGAGGGCTGAGCACAGATACGCAGTATTTT. Its translation: CASLGGLSTDTQYF.

The chain joins TRBV9 to TRBJ1-1; D is ambiguous. The CDR3 consists of 13 residues. CDR1 and CDR2 from the germline V gene are SGDLS and YYNGEE. Deletions cut 0 bases from V and 3 bases from J, with 6 bases between. The CDR3 DNA reads TGTGCCAGCAGCGTAGTAAGAGACACTGAAGCTTTCTTT. This encodes CASSVVRDTEAFF.

About this clone itself: Other DNA sequences from this sample encode an identical CDR3 as well. V is TRBV6-5 and J is TRBJ1-2; perhaps TRBD1 as D (6 bases). The V gene's germline CDR1 is MNHEY and CDR2 SVGAGI. Trimming removed 6 bases from V and 5 bases from J, with 10 bases in between. The CDR3 runs 12 residues. The CDR3 loop reads CASRPTGYGYTF. CDR3 DNA sequence: TGTGCCAGCAGGCCGACAGGATATGGCTACACCTTC.

The DNA for the CDR3 is TGTGCCAGCAGCCTCCCAGGGGGCCCAGGCACAGATACGCAGTATTTT. Protein: CASSLPGGPGTDTQYF. The V gene is TRBV5-5, the J gene TRBJ2-3, with 8 bases identical to TRBD1. CDR3 length equals 16 residues. Looked up from germline, CDR1 is SGHKS and CDR2 is YYEKEE (reference sequence). V lost 4 bases, J lost 1 base, and 8 bases stayed unmatched.

The chain combines TRBV19 with TRBJ1-4, with 7 bases lining up with TRBD1. Trimming at V came to 5 bases and at J to 4 bases, leaving 7 bases not matched to a gene. Germline V lookup: CDR1 LNHDA, CDR2 SQIVND (reference sequence). This CDR3 contains 15 residues. CDR3 coding DNA: TGTGCCAGTAGTGAGTGGGACAGCCTTAATGAAAAACTGTTTTTT. Translation gives CASSEWDSLNEKLFF.

The chain links TRBV18 to TRBJ1-4, with 7 positions matching TRBD1. V dropped 4 bases and J dropped 0; count of bases not matched to a gene: 5. CDR3 length equals 16 residues. The germline CDR1 and CDR2 sequences are KGHSH and LQKENI. The CDR3 loop is CASSLGQLATNEKLFF. The CDR3, as DNA: TGTGCCAGCTCACTGGGACAGCTAGCAACTAATGAAAAACTGTTTTTT.